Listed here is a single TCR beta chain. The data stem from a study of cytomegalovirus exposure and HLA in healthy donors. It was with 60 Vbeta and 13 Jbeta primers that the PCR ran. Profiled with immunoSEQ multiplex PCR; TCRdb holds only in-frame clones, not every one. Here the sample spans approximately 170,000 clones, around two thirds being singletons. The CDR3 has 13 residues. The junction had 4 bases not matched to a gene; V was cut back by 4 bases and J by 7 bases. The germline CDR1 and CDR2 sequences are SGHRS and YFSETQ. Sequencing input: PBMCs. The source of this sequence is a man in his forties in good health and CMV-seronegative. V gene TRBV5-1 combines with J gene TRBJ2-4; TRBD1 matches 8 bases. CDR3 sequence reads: CASSGQGRNIQYF. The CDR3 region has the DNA TGCGCCAGCAGCGGACAGGGCCGGAACATTCAGTACTTC. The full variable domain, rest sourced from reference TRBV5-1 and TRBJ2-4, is KAGVTQTPRYLIKTRGQQVTLSCSPISGHRSVSWYQQTPGQGLQFLFEYFSETQRNKGNFPGRFSGRQFSNSRSEMNVSTLELGDSALYLCASSGQGRNIQYFGAGTRLSVL.